This TCR beta chain was sequenced during a study of blood T cells in healthy people across ages. Overall study results and limits: Per-million-T-cell TCR beta diversity fell roughly linearly with age. Because donor CMV status was unknown, expanded clonotype changes were possibly confounded. Unsorted PBMCs ruled out conclusive naive versus antigen-experienced comparison.

Then a second PCR, running roughly 7 to 11 cycles, was carried out with a sample-barcoded 5' primer and a J-beta primer mix. One entry per CDR3 protein, called by TCRdb with MiXCR from the 5' RACE reads. The sample consists of 540,000 or so distinct CDR3 sequences, less than 60% of them appearing once. Comments on this clonotype: Its specificity is unknown.

The CDR3 is made up of 15 amino acids. With 1 base removed from V and 2 bases from J, the gap between germline ends came to 11 bases. CDR1 is SGHTA and CDR2 is FQGNSA in the germline V gene. Material: blood. This chain joins TRBV7-2 and TRBJ1-1; no firm D call. This receptor was taken from a man at least 80 years old in good health. Here the CDR3 reads CASSLDGRSNTEAFF. CDR3 nucleotide sequence: TGTGCCAGCAGCTTAGATGGCAGATCCAACACTGAAGCTTTCTTT.